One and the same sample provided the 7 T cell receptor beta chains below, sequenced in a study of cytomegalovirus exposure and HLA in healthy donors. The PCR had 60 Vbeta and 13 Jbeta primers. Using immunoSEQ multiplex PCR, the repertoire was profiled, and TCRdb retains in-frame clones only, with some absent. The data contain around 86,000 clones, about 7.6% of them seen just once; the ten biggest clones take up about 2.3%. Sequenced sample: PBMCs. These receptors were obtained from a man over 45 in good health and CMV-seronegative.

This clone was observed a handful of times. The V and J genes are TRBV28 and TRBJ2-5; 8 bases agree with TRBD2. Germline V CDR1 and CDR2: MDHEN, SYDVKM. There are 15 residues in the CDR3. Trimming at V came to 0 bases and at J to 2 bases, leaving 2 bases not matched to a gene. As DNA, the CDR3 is TGTGCCAGCAGTTTATGGGCTAGCGGGCAAGAGACCCAGTACTTC. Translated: CASSLWASGQETQYF.

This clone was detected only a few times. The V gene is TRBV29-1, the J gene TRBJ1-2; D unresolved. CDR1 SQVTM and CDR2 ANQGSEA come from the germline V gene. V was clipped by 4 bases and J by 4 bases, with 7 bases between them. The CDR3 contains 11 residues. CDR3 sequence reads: CSVGGGYGYTF. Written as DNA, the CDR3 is TGCAGCGTTGGCGGCGGCTATGGCTACACCTTC.

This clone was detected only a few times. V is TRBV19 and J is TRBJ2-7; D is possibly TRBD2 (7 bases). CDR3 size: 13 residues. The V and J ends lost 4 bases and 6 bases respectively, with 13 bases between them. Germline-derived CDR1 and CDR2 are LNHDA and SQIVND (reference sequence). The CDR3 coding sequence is TGTGCCAGTAGTACCCGGGGGGCTACCGAGCAGTACTTC. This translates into CASSTRGATEQYF.

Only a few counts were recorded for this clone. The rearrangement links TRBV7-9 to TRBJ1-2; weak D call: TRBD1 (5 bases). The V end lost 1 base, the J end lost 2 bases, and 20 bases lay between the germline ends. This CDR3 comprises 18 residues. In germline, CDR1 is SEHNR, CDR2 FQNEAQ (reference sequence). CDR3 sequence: CASSLDLADRSGNYGYTF. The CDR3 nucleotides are TGTGCCAGCAGCTTAGACCTTGCCGACAGATCAGGCAACTATGGCTACACCTTC. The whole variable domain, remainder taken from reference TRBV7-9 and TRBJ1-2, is DTGVSQNPRHKITKRGQNVTFRCDPISEHNRLYWYRQTLGQGPEFLTYFQNEAQLEKSRLLSDRFSAERPKGSFSTLEIQRTEQGDSAMYLCASSLDLADRSGNYGYTFGSGTRLTVV.

The CDR3 nucleotides read TGTGCCAGCATCCAGGGGGCCGGCTACGAGCAGTACTTC. Its protein is CASIQGAGYEQYF. V is TRBV28 and J is TRBJ2-7; 8 nucleotides line up with TRBD1. Germline V gene sequence: CDR1 MDHEN, CDR2 SYDVKM. The CDR3 is 13 residues long. With V trimmed by 7 bases and J by 3 bases, 5 bases remained unmatched. Looking up the rest from reference TRBV28 and TRBJ2-7 gives the full variable domain: DVKVTQSSRYLVKRTGEKVFLECVQDMDHENMFWYRQDPGLGLRLIYFSYDVKMKEKGDIPEGYSVSREKKERFSLILESASTNQTSMYLCASIQGAGYEQYFGPGTRLTVT.

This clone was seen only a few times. CDR3 coding DNA: TGTGCCAGCAGCTCCCTCGGGGGAGCGGGAGGGCTTGGGCAGTTCTTC. It translates to CASSSLGGAGGLGQFF. The chain is built from TRBV7-8 and TRBJ2-1; 10 positions agree with TRBD2. The V gene end was trimmed by 4 bases and the J gene end by 12 bases; junction bases not matched to a gene: 15. The germline V gene has CDR1 SGHVS and CDR2 FQNEAQ. This CDR3 is 16 amino acids long.

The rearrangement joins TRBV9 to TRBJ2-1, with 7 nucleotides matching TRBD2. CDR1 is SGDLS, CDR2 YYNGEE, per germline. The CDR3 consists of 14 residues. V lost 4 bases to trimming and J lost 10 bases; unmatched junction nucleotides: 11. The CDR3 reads CASSPTSGVGEQFF. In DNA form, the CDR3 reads TGTGCCAGCAGCCCAACCAGCGGGGTTGGGGAGCAGTTCTTC.